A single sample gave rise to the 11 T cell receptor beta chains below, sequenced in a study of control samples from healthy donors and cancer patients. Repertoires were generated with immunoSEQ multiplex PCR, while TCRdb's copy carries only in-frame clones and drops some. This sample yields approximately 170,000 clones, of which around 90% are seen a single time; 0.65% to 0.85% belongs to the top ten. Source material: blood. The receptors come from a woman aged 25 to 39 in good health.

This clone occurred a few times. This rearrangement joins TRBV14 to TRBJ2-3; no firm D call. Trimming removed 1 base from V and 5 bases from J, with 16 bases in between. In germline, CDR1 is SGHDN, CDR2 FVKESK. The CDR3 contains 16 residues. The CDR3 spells CASSQGGWRKVDTQYF. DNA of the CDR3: TGTGCCAGCAGCCAAGGAGGCTGGCGTAAGGTAGATACGCAGTATTTT. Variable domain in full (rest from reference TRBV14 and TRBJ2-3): EAGVTQFPSHSVIEKGQTVTLRCDPISGHDNLYWYRRVMGKEIKFLLHFVKESKQDESGMPNNRFLAERTGGTYSTLKVQPAELEDSGVYFCASSQGGWRKVDTQYFGPGTRLTVL.

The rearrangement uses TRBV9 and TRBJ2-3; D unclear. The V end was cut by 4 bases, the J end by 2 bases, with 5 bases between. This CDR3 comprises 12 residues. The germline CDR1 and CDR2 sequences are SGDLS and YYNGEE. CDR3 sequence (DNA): TGTGCCAGCAGCCTATTCACAGATACGCAGTATTTT. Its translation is CASSLFTDTQYF.

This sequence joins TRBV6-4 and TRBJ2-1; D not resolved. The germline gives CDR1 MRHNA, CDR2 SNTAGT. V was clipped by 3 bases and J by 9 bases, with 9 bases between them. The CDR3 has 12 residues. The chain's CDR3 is CASSEWWTEQFF. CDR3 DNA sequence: TGTGCCAGCAGTGAGTGGTGGACTGAGCAGTTCTTC.

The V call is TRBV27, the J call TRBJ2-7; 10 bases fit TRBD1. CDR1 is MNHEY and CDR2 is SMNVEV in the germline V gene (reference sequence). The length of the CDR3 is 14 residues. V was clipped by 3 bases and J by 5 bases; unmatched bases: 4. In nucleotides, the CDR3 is TGTGCCAGCAGTTTCCGGGACAGGGGTAACGAGCAGTACTTC. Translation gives CASSFRDRGNEQYF.

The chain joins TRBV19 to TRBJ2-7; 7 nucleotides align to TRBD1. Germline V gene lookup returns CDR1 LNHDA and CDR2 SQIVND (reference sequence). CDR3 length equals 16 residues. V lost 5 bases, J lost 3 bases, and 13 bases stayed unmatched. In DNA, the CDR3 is TGTGCCAGTAGTTTTTTTTTCGGGACAGCAGGCTACGAGCAGTACTTC. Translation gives CASSFFFGTAGYEQYF.

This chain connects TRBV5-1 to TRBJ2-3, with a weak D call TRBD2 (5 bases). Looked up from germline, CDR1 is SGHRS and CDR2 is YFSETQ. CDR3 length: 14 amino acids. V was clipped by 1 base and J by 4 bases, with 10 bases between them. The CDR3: CASSLSSGADTQYF. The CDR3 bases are TGCGCCAGCAGCTTGTCAAGCGGAGCAGATACGCAGTATTTT.

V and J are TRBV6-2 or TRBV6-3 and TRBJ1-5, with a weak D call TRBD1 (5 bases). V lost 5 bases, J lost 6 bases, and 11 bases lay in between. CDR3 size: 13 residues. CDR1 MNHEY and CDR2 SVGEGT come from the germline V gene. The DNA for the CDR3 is TGTGCCAGCAGTCGGGACGCAAGTCAGCCCCAGCATTTT. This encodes CASSRDASQPQHF.

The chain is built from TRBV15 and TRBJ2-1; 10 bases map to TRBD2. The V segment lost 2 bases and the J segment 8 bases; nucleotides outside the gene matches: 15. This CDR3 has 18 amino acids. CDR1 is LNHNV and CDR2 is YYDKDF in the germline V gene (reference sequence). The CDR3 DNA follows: TGTGCCACCAGCAGATCCGTCGGACTAGCGGAGTGGGATGATGAGCAGTTCTTC. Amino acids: CATSRSVGLAEWDDEQFF.

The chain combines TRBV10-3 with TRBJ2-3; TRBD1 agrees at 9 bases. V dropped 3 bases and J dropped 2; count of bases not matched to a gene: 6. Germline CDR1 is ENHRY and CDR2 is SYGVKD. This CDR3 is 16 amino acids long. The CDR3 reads CAISDLGQGITDTQYF. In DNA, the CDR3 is TGTGCCATCAGTGACCTGGGACAGGGTATCACAGATACGCAGTATTTT.

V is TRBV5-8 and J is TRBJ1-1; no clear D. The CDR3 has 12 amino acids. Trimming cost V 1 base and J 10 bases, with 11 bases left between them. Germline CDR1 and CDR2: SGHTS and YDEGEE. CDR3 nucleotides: TGTGCCAGCAGCTTGAAAACCGCCCGAGCTTTCTTT. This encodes CASSLKTARAFF.

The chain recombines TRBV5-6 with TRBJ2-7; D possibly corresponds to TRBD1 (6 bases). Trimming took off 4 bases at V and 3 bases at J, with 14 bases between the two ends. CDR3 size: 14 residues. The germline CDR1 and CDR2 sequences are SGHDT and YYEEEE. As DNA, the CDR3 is TGTGCCAGCAGCACCCGGGACACCTACTACGAGCAGTACTTC. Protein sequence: CASSTRDTYYEQYF.